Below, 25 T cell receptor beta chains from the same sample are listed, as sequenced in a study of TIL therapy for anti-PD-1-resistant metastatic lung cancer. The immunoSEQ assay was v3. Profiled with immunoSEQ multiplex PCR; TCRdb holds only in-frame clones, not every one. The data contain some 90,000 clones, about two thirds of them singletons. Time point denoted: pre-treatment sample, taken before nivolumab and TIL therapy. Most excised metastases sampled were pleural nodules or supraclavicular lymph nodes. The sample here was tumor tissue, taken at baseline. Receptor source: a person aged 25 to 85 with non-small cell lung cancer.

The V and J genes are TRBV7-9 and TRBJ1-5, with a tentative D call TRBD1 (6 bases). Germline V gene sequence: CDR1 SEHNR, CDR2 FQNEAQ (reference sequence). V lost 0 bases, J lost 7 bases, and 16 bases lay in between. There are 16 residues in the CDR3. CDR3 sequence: CASSLANGGAQQPQHF. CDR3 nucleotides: TGTGCCAGCAGCTTAGCGAACGGGGGGGCACAGCAGCCCCAGCATTTT.

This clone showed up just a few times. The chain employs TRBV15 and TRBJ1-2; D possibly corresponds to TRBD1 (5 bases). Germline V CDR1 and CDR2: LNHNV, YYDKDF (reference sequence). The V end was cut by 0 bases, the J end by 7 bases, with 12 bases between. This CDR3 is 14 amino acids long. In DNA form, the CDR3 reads TGTGCCACCAGCAGAGATAGTGGGGCGTCTGGCTACACCTTC. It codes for CATSRDSGASGYTF.

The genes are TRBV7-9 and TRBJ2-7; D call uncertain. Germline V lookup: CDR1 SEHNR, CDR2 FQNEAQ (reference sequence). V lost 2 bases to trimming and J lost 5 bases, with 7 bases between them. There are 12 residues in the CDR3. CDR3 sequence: CASSLIRNEQYF. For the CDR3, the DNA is TGTGCCAGCAGCTTAATTAGGAACGAGCAGTACTTC. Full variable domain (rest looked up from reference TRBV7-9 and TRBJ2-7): DTGVSQNPRHKITKRGQNVTFRCDPISEHNRLYWYRQTLGQGPEFLTYFQNEAQLEKSRLLSDRFSAERPKGSFSTLEIQRTEQGDSAMYLCASSLIRNEQYFGPGTRLTVT.

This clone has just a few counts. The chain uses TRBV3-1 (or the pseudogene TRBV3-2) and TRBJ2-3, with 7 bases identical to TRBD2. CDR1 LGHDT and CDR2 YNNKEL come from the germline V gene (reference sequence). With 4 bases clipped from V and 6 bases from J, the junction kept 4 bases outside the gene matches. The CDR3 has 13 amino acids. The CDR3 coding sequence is TGTGCCAGCAGCCTGCGGGGGTTGGATACGCAGTATTTT. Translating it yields CASSLRGLDTQYF.

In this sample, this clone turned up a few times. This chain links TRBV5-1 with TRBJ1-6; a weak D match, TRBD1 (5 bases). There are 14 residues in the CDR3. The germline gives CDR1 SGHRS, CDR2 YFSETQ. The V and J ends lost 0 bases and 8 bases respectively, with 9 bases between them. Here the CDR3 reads CASSLVSGYSPLHF. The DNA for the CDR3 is TGCGCCAGCAGCTTGGTATCAGGGTATTCACCCCTCCACTTT. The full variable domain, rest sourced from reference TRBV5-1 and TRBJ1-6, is KAGVTQTPRYLIKTRGQQVTLSCSPISGHRSVSWYQQTPGQGLQFLFEYFSETQRNKGNFPGRFSGRQFSNSRSEMNVSTLELGDSALYLCASSLVSGYSPLHFGNGTRLTVT.

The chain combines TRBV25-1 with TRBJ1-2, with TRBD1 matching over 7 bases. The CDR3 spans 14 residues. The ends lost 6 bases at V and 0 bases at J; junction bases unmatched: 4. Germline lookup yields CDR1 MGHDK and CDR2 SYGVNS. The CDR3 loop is CASSRQGSNYGYTF. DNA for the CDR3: TGTGCCAGCAGCAGACAGGGCTCTAACTATGGCTACACCTTC.

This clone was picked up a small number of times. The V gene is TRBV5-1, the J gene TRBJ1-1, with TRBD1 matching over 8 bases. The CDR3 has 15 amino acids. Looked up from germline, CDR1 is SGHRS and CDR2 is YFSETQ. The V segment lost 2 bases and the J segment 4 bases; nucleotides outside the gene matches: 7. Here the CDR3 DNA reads TGCGCCAGCAGCTTCGGGACAGGTCTTACCACTGAAGCTTTCTTT. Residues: CASSFGTGLTTEAFF. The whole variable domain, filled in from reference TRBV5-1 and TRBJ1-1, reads KAGVTQTPRYLIKTRGQQVTLSCSPISGHRSVSWYQQTPGQGLQFLFEYFSETQRNKGNFPGRFSGRQFSNSRSEMNVSTLELGDSALYLCASSFGTGLTTEAFFGQGTRLTVV.

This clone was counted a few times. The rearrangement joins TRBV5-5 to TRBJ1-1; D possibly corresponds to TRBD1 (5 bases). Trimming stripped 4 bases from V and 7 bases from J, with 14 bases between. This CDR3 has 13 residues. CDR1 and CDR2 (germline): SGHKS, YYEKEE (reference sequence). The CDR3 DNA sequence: TGTGCCAGCAGCCCATGGGGGGTCAATGAAGCTTTCTTT. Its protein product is CASSPWGVNEAFF.

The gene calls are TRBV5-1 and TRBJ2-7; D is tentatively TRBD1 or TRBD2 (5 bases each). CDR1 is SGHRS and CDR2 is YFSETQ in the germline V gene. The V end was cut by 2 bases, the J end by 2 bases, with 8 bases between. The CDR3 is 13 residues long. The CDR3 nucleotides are TGCGCCAGCAGCTTATGGGGGACCTACGAGCAGTACTTC. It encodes CASSLWGTYEQYF.

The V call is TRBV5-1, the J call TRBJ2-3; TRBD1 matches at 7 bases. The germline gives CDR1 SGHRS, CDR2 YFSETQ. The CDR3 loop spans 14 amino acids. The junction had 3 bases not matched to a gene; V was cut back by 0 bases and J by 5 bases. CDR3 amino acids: CASSLAQGVDTQYF. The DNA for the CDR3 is TGCGCCAGCAGCTTGGCCCAGGGGGTAGATACGCAGTATTTT.

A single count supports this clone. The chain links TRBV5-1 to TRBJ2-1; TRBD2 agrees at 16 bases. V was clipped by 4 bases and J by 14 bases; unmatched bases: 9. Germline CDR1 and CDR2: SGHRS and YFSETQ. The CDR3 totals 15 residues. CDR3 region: CASSKGGTSGGAEFF. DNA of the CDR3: TGCGCCAGCAGCAAAGGTGGGACTAGCGGGGGGGCCGAGTTCTTC.

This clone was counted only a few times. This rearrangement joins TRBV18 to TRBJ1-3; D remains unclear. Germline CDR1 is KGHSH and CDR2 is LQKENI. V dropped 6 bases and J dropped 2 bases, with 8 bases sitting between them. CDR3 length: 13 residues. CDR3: CASSPGPGNTIYF. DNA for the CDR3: TGTGCCAGCTCCCCCGGCCCTGGAAACACCATATATTTT.

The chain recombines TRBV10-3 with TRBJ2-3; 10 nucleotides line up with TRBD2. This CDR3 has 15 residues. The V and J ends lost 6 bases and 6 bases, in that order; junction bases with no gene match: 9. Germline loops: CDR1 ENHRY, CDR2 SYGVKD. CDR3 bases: TGTGCCATCAGGAGAGCGGGGGGGCCATCTGATACGCAGTATTTT. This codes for CAIRRAGGPSDTQYF.

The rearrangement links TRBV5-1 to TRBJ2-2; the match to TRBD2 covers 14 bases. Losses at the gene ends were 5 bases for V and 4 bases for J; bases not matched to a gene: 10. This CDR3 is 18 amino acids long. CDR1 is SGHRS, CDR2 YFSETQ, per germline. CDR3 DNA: TGCGCCAGCAGTTCGGGGACTAGCGGGAGTCCGGGCACCGGGGAGCTGTTTTTT. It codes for CASSSGTSGSPGTGELFF.

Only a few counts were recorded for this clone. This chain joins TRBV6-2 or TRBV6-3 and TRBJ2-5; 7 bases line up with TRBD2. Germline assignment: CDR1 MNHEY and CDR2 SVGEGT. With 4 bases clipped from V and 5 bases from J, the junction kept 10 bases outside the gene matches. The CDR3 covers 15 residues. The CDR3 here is CASSSPGLGMETQYF. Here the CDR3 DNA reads TGTGCCAGCAGTTCGCCTGGACTAGGTATGGAGACCCAGTACTTC.

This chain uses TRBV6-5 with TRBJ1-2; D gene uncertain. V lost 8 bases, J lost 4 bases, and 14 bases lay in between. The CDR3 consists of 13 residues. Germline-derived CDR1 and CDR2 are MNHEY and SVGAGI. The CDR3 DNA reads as TGTGCCAGCGATAAGGCAGCACTCTATGGCTACACCTTC. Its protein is CASDKAALYGYTF.

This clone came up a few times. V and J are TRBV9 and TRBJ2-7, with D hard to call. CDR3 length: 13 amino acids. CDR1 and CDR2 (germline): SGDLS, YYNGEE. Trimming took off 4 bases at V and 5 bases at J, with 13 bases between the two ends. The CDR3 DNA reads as TGTGCCAGCAGCCCTCCGACCGATGACGAGCAGTACTTC. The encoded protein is CASSPPTDDEQYF.

The CDR3 sequence is CASSLESRGRGKYNEQFF. The CDR3 DNA sequence: TGCGCCAGCAGCTTGGAGAGCAGGGGGCGCGGGAAATACAATGAGCAGTTCTTC. The rearrangement joins TRBV5-1 to TRBJ2-1; 8 positions match TRBD1. The CDR3 runs 18 residues. The J segment lost 4 bases and the V segment lost 0 bases, leaving 12 bases of the junction unmatched. Germline V gene data show CDR1 as SGHRS and CDR2 as YFSETQ.

CDR3 nucleotides: TGTGCCAGCAGCTTGACTGCGGGAGCCAATGAGCAGTTCTTC. Translating it yields CASSLTAGANEQFF. The chain uses TRBV5-5 and TRBJ2-1; TRBD2 matches 7 bases. V trimming: 1 base; J trimming: 6 bases; junction bases outside the gene matches: 4. The germline V gene encodes CDR1 SGHKS and CDR2 YYEKEE (reference sequence). The CDR3 sequence is 14 residues long.

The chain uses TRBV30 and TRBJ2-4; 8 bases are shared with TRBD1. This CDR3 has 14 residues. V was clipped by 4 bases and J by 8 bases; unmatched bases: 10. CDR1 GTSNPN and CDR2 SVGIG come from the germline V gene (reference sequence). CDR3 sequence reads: CAWNYGQGVDIQYF. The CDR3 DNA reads TGTGCCTGGAATTACGGACAGGGAGTTGACATTCAGTACTTC.

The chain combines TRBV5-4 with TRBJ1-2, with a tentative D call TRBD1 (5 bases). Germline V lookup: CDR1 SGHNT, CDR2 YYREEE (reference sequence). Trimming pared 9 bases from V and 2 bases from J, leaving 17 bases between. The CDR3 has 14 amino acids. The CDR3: CATQRGGTNYGYTF. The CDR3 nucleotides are TGTGCCACCCAGCGGGGAGGGACCAACTATGGCTACACCTTC.

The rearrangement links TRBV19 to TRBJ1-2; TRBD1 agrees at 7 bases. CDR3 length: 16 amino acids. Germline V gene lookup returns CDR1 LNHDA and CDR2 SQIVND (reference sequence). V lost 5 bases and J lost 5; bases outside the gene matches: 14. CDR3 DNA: TGTGCCAGTAGTCTCCAATCCGGACAGGCATCATATGGCTACACCTTC. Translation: CASSLQSGQASYGYTF.

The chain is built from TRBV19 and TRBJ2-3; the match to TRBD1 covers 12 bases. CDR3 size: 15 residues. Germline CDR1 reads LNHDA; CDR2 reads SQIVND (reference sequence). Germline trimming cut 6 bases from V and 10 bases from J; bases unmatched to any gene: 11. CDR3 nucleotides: TGTGCCAGTAGAAGCCGGGACAGGGGGCGCGGTGCGCAGTATTTT. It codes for CASRSRDRGRGAQYF.

The CDR3 DNA reads as TGCACCAGCAGCCCCCCACTACTAGCGGGAGTCCTTTCAGATACGCAGTATTTT. It translates to CTSSPPLLAGVLSDTQYF. This sequence joins TRBV1 and TRBJ2-3; the D call TRBD2 from the table was never checked on the DNA. TRBV1 is given as a pseudogene. This CDR3 is built from 18 residues.

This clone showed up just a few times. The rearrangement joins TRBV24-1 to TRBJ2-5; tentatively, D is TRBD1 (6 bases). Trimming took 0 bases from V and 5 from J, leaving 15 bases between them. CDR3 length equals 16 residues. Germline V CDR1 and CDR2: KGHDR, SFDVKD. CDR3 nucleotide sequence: TGTGCCACCAGTGATTTGCGGCAGGGGTTGGGGGAGACCCAGTACTTC. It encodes CATSDLRQGLGETQYF.